Listed here are 5 T cell receptor beta chains from one sample, sequenced in a study of blood T cell repertoires in COVID-19. Libraries were prepared by immunoSEQ multiplex PCR; TCRdb keeps only in-frame clonotypes and omits some of them. The table lists fewer than 250,000 clones, roughly nine tenths of them singletons. The sample was peripheral blood. Receptors were obtained from a man aged 40-49 years with acute or convalescent COVID-19.

CDR3 in amino acids: CASKGTGTRGYTF. In DNA form, the CDR3 reads TGTGCCAGTAAGGGGACAGGGACACGGGGCTACACCTTC. V and J are TRBV19 and TRBJ1-2; TRBD1 matches at 9 bases. Germline trimming cut 7 bases from V and 8 bases from J; bases unmatched to any gene: 8. Germline CDR1 is LNHDA and CDR2 is SQIVND (reference sequence). This CDR3 has 13 amino acids.

This chain links TRBV7-8 with TRBJ1-5; D gene ambiguous. Looked up from germline, CDR1 is SGHVS and CDR2 is FQNEAQ. The CDR3 length is 16 residues. Trimming removed 2 bases from V and 0 bases from J, with 11 bases in between. The CDR3 DNA is TGTGCCAGCAGCTTATGGGCATCTAATAGCAATCAGCCCCAGCATTTT. The encoded protein is CASSLWASNSNQPQHF.

The CDR3 bases are TGTGCCAGCAGTCGGGGGACAGGGGCGAATTCACCCCTCCACTTT. Protein: CASSRGTGANSPLHF. This sequence joins TRBV6-5 and TRBJ1-6; 10 bases agree with TRBD1. The germline V gene encodes CDR1 MNHEY and CDR2 SVGAGI. The CDR3 consists of 15 residues. The ends lost 5 bases at V and 7 bases at J; junction bases unmatched: 5.

The V call is TRBV10-3, the J call TRBJ1-5; a possible D gene is TRBD1 (6 bases). CDR1 is ENHRY and CDR2 is SYGVKD in the germline V gene. The V gene lost 3 bases and the J gene lost 2 bases, with 11 bases spanning the gap. There are 15 residues in the CDR3. In DNA, the CDR3 is TGTGCCATCAGTGAACGAGGGGGAGGCAATCAGCCCCAGCATTTT. Encoded protein: CAISERGGGNQPQHF.

The chain employs TRBV20-1 and TRBJ2-1; D possibly corresponds to TRBD2 (5 bases). Germline V CDR1 and CDR2: DFQATT, SNEGSKA (reference sequence). The germline V and J ends were trimmed by 4 bases and 10 bases, with 8 bases remaining between them. CDR3 length: 10 residues. The CDR3 region has the DNA TGCAGTGCTACAAGCGGAGAGCAGTTCTTC. This gives the protein CSATSGEQFF.